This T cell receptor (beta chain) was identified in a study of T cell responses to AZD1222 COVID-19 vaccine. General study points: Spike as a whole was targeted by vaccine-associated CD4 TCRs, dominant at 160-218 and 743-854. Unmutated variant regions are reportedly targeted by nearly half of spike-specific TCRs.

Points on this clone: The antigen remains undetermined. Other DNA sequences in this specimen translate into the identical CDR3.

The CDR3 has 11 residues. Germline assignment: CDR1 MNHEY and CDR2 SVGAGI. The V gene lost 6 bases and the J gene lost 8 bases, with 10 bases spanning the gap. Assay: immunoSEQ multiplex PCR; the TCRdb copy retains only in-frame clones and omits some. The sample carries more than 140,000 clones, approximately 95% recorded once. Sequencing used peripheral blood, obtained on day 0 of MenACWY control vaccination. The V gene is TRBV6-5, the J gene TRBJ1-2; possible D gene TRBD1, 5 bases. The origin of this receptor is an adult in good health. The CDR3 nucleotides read TGTGCCAGCAGGCGGCAGGGAGGCTACACCTTC. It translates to CASRRQGGYTF.